This note documents a single T cell receptor beta chain sequence. This sample is drawn from a study of blood T cell repertoires in COVID-19. Across the whole study: The origin of the acute and convalescent COVID-19 samples was the United States, Italy and Spain. From T cells, B-cell-depleted T cells, or PBMCs came the material, which was cDNA or gDNA.

The Seattle site enrolled patients during active infection and followed them longitudinally. In the source study's methods: Reference gene primer amplification gave estimated nucleated cell counts. TCRdb's table, derived via immunoSEQ multiplex PCR, lists solely in-frame clones and lacks some. V and J calls and clone size are as listed in that table; D and trimming were resolved from the DNA. This sample has some 300,000 clones, with 80% to 90% found just once. Source material: peripheral blood. The TCR comes from a woman in her forties or fifties with COVID-19, enrolled during active disease.

The CDR3 sequence: CASSFTGGSYNEQFF. DNA of the CDR3: TGTGCCAGCAGTTTTACTGGCGGGAGCTACAATGAGCAGTTCTTC. The V gene is TRBV27, the J gene TRBJ2-1; TRBD2 agrees at 7 bases. Germline-derived CDR1 and CDR2 are MNHEY and SMNVEV (reference sequence). The CDR3 spans 15 residues. Losses at the gene ends were 3 bases for V and 3 bases for J; bases not matched to a gene: 5.